One TCR beta chain is described in this entry. The PCR used 60 Vbeta and 13 Jbeta primers. TCRdb's copy holds only in-frame clones and misses some; the assay was immunoSEQ multiplex PCR. The data contain over 150,000 clones, 82% of them singletons. These data are taken from a study of cytomegalovirus exposure and HLA in healthy donors. V was clipped by 0 bases and J by 4 bases; unmatched bases: 7. CDR3 length: 17 amino acids. Germline CDR1 and CDR2: KGHSH and LQKENI. The chain combines TRBV18 with TRBJ2-5; TRBD2 agrees at 11 bases. This sequence was found in a girl aged 5 to 17 in good health and CMV-seropositive. Sequenced: PBMCs. The chain's CDR3 is CASSPPSLAGVGETQYF. DNA of the CDR3: TGTGCCAGCTCACCACCGTCACTAGCGGGAGTTGGAGAGACCCAGTACTTC.